This T cell receptor beta chain was recorded in a study of T-cell reconstitution after alpha-beta-depleted transplantation in children (dated by TCRdb to the mid-2010s). With respect to the entire study: Using TCR repertoire profiling, the study quantitatively followed how T-cell immune reconstitution unfolded in children after TCRalphabeta/CD19-depleted allogeneic hematopoietic cell transplantation. Summary of the overall study and its limitations: Over the following months the frequencies of hyperexpanded clones went down, and after one year T-cell counts and TCRbeta diversity were mostly credited to newly produced T cells. In some patients, the high TCRbeta diversity seen at day 60 was put down to recipient T cells and intrathymic progenitors that had survived conditioning. The apparently early recovery of alphabetaT-cell counts about two months after transplant reportedly depended on only several hundred rapidly expanded clones that came from non-depleted graft cells.

V is reduced by 0 bases and J by 0 bases, leaving a spacing of 6 bases between them. CDR1 and CDR2, per the germline V gene, are KGHSH and LQKENI. The CDR3, cysteine through phenylalanine, is 15 amino acids long. CDR3 DNA only is kept here, 45 bases in frame from base 1. According to the study, the label for this sample's treatment or condition signals: allogeneic hematopoietic cell transplantation with graft depleted of TCRalphabeta T cells and CD19 B cells. Transplant recipients were children who received TCRalphabeta/CD19-depleted allogeneic hematopoietic cell grafts. The receptor library was made with PCR. TCRdb names Illumina HiSeq 2500 as the instrument used. Molecular barcoding was employed in the preparation of TCR libraries, with unique molecular identifiers being used to normalize TCRbeta repertoire quantification. TCRdb reprocessing: public reads trimmed at Q25 with fastp, clones called with MiXCR, in-frame beta chains kept. Every CDR3 protein is listed once, alongside the most common genes and DNA of its rows. The sample has 300,000 to 350,000 distinct CDR3 sequences on record, 23% of them singletons. Approximately 11% of the sample is taken by the ten largest.

Of note for this clonotype: The antigen this receptor binds is unknown. No base quality information exists; no much larger clone differs at one position.

The V and J segments used are TRBV18 and TRBJ2-1, with no reliable assignment of the D segment. This TCR came from a male patient aged 5 to 17 who had a stem cell transplant for acute lymphoblastic leukemia, so the T cells may come from the graft donor. The sample here was PBMCs, mostly from graft donor cells, taken 180 days after TCRalphabeta/CD19-depleted stem cell transplant. The DNA is TGTGCCAGCTCACCACCGCACCGCTCCTACAATGAGCAGTTCTTC. Its translation is CASSPPHRSYNEQFF.